This T cell receptor (beta chain) is drawn from a study of beta chain features in type 1 diabetes. For the study at large: Patients looked much like healthy donors when it came to age, gender and cell yields.

Study observations and caveats: The naive, central memory and Treg TCRB repertoires looked more alike in patients than they did in healthy donors.

To note about this clone: Antigen: not known.

The entirety of the isolated RNA underwent reverse transcription, so expressed TCRB transcripts were sequenced. This table comes from immunoSEQ multiplex PCR, and its TCRdb copy is limited to in-frame clones, with some not included. This sample has fewer than 900,000 clones, with roughly a sixth found just once. The germline gives CDR1 MDHEN, CDR2 SYDVKM. The CDR3 runs 18 residues. V lost 3 bases to trimming and J lost 5 bases; unmatched junction nucleotides: 11. Source material: naive CD4+ T cells from blood. The sequence came from a woman aged 18-35 years in good health. This chain joins TRBV28 and TRBJ2-5, with 14 bases that match TRBD2. The CDR3 reads CASSLEPGLAGGWETQYF. The CDR3 DNA is TGTGCCAGCAGTTTGGAGCCCGGACTAGCGGGAGGCTGGGAGACCCAGTACTTC.